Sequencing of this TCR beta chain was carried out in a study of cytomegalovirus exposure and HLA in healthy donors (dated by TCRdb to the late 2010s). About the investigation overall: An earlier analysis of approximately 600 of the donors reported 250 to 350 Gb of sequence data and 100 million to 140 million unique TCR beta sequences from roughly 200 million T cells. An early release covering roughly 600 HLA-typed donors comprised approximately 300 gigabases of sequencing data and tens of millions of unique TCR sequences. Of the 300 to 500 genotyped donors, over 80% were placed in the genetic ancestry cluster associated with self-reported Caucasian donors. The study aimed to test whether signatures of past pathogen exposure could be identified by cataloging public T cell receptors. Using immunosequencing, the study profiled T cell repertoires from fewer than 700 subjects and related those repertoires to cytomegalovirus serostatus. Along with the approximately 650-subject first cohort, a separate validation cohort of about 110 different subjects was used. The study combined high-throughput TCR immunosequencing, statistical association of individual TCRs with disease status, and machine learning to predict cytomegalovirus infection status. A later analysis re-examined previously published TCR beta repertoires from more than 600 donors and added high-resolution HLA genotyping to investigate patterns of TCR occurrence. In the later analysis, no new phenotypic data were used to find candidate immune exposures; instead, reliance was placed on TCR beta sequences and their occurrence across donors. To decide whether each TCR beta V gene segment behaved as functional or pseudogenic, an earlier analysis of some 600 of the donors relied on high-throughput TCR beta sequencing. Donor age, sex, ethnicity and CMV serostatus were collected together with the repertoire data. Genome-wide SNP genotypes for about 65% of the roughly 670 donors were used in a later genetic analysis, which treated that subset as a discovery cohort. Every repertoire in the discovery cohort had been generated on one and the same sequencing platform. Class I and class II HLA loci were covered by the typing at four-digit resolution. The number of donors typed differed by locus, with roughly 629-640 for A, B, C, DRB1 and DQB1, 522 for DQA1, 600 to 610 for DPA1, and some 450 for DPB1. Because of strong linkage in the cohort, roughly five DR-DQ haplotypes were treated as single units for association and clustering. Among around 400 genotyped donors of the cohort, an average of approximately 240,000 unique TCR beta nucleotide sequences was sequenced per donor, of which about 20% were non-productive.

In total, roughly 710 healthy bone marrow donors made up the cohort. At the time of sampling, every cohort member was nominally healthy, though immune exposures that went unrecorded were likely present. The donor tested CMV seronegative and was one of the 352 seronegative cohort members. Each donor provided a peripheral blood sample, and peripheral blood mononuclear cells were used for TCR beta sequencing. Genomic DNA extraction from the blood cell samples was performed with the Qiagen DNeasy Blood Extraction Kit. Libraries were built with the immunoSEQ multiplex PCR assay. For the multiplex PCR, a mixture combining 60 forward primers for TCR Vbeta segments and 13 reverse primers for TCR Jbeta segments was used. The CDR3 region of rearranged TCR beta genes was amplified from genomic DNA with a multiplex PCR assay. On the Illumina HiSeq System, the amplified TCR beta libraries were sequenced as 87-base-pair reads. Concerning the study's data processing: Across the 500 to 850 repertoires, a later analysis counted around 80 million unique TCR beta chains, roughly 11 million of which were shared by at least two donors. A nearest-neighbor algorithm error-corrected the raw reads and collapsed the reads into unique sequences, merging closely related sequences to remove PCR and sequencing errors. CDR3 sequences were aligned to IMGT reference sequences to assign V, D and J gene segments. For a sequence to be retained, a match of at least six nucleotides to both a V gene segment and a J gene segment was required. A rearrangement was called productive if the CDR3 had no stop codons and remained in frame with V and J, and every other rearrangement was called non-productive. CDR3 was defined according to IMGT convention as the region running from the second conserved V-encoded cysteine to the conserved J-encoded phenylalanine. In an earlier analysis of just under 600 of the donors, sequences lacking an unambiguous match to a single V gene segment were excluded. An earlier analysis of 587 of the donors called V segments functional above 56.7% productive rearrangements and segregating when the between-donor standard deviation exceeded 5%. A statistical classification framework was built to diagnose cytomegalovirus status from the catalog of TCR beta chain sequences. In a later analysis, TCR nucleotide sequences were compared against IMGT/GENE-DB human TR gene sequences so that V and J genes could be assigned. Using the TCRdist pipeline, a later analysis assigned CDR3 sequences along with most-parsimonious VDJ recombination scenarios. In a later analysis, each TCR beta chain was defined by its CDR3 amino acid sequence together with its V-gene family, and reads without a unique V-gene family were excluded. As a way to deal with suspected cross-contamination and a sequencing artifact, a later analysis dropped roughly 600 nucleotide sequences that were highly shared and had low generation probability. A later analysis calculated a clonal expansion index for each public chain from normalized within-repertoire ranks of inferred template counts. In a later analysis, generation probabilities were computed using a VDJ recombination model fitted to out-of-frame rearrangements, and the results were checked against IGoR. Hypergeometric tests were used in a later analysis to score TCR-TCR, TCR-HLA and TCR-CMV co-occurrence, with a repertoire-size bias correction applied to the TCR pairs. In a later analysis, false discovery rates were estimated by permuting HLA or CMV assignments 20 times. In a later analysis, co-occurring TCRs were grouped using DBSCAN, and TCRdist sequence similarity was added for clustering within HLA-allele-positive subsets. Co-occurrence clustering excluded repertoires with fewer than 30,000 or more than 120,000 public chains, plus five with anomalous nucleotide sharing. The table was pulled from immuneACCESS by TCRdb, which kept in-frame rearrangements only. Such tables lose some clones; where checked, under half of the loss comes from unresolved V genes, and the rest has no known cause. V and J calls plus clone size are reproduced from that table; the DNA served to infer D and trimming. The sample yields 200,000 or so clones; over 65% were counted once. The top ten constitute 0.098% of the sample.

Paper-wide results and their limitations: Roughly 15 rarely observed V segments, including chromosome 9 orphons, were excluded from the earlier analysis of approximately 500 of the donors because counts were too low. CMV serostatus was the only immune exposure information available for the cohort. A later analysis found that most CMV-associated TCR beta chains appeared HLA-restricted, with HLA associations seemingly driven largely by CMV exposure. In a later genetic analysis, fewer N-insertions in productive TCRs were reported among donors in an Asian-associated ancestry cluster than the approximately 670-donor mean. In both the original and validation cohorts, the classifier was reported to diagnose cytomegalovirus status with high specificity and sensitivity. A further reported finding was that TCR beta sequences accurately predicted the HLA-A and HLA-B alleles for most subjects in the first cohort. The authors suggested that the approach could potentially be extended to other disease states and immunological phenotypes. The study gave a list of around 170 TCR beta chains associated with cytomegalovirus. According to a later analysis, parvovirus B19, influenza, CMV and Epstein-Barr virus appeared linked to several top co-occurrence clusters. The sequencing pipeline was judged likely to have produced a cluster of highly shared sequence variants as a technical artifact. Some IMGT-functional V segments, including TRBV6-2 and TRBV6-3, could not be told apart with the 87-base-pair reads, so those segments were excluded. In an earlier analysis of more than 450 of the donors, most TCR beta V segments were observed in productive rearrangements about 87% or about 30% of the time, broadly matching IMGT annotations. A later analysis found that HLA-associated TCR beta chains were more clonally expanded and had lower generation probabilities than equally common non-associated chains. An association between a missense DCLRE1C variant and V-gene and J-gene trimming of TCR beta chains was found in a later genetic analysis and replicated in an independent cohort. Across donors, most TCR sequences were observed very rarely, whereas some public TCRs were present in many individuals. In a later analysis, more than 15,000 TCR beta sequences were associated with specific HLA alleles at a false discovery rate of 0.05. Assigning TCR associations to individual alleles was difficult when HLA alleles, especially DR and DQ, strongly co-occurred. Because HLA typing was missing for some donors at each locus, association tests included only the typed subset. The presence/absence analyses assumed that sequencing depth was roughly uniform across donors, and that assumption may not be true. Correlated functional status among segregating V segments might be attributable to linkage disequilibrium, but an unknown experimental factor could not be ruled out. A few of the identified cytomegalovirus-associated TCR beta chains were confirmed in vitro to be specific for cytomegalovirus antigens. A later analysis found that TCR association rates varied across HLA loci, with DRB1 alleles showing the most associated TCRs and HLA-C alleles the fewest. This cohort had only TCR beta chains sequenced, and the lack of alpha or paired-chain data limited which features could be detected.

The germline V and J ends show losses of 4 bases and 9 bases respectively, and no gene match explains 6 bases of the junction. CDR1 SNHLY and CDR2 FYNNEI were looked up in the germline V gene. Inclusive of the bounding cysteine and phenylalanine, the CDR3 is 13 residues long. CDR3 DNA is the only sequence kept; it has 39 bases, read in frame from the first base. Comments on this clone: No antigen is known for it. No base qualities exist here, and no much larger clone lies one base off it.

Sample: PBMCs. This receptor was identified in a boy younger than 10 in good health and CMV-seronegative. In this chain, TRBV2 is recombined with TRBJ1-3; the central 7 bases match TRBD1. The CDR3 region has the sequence CASSVGGKGTIYF. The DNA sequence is TGTGCCAGCAGTGTAGGGGGCAAAGGCACCATATATTTT.